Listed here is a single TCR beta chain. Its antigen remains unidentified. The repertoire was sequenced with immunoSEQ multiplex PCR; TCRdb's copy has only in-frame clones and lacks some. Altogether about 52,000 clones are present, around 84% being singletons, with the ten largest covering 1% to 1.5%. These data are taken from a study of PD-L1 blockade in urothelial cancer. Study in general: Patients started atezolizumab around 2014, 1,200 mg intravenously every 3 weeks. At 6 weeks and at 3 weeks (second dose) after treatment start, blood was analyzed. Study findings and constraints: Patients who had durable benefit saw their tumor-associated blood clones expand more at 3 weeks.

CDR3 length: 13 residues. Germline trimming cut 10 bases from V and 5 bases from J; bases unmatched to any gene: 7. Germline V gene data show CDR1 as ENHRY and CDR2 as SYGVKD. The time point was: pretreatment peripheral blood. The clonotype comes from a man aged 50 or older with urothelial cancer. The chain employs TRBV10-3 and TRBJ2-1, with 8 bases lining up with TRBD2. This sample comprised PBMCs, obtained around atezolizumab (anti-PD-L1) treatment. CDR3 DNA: TGTGCCACCATGACTAGCGCAAACAATGAGCAGTTCTTC. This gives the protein CATMTSANNEQFF.